The clone carrying this TCR beta chain was found once. These data are taken from a study of blood T cell repertoires in COVID-19. Overall study context: Acute-phase and convalescent COVID-19 samples originated in the United States, Italy and Spain.

As handled by the study authors: From reference gene primer amplification, estimates of nucleated cell counts were derived. Repertoires were generated with immunoSEQ multiplex PCR, while TCRdb's copy carries only in-frame clones and drops some. The V and J calls and clone size are taken from that table; D and trimming were inferred from the DNA. The repertoire holds fewer than 200,000 clones, with over 75% as singletons. V was clipped by 4 bases and J by 5 bases, with 6 bases between them. The germline V gene encodes CDR1 MDHEN and CDR2 SYDVKM. The CDR3 has 12 amino acids. Sequenced input: peripheral blood. The chain employs TRBV28 and TRBJ2-1, with D uncertain. This receptor was identified in a man in his fifties or sixties with acute or convalescent COVID-19. CDR3 protein: CASSSTHNEQFF. The CDR3 DNA reads TGTGCCAGCAGTTCAACTCACAATGAGCAGTTCTTC.